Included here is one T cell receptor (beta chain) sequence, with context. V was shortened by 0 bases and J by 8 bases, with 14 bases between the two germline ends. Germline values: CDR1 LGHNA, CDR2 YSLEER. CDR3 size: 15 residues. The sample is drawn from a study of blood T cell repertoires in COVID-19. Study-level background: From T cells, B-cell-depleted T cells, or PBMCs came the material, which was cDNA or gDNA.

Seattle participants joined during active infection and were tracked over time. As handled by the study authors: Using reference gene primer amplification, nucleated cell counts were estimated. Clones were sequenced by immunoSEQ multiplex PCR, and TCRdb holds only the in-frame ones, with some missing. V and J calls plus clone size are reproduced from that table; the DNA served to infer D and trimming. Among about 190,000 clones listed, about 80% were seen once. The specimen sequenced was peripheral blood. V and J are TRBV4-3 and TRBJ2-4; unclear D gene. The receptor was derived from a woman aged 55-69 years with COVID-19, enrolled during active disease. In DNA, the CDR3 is TGCGCCAGCAGCCAAGAAAGAGGTGGAGTGGACATTCAGTACTTC. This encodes CASSQERGGVDIQYF.